One sample yielded the 27 T cell receptor beta chains listed below, sequenced in a study of T cell responses to AZD1222 COVID-19 vaccine. The protocol was immunoSEQ multiplex PCR, while the TCRdb copy is restricted to in-frame clones and leaves out a portion. The sample includes around 260,000 clones, approximately 95% of them seen just once. Sequenced here: peripheral blood, sampled on day 0 of AZD1222 vaccination. Source of these receptors: an adult in good health.

This clone showed up just once. The V call is TRBV25-1, the J call TRBJ1-1; D gene uncertain. Germline-derived CDR1 and CDR2 are MGHDK and SYGVNS. V was trimmed by 4 bases and J by 1 base, leaving 10 bases between them. This CDR3 comprises 14 residues. The CDR3, as DNA: TGTGCCAGCAGTGCACGAACGGGGAACACTGAAGCTTTCTTT. It is translated as CASSARTGNTEAFF.

The chain joins TRBV9 to TRBJ1-1; 10 bases are a match to TRBD1. This CDR3 has 16 amino acids. The germline V gene encodes CDR1 SGDLS and CDR2 YYNGEE. V dropped 4 bases and J dropped 4; count of bases not matched to a gene: 10. This chain's CDR3 is CASSIGTGAWGTEAFF. The CDR3 region has the DNA TGTGCCAGCAGCATCGGGACAGGGGCATGGGGCACTGAAGCTTTCTTT. Using reference TRBV9 and TRBJ1-1 for the parts outside the CDR3, the full variable domain is DSGVTQTPKHLITATGQRVTLRCSPRSGDLSVYWYQQSLDQGLQFLIQYYNGEERAKGNILERFSAQQFPDLHSELNLSSLELGDSALYFCASSIGTGAWGTEAFFGQGTRLTVV.

The chain carries TRBV5-4 and TRBJ1-1; D is possibly TRBD1 (6 bases). Trimming left V 4 bases short and J 10 bases short, with 17 bases between. CDR3 length equals 13 residues. Germline V gene sequence: CDR1 SGHNT, CDR2 YYREEE (reference sequence). The CDR3, as DNA: TGTGCCAGCAGCGTTCCGGCGGGGGCTGGAGCTTTCTTT. Its translation is CASSVPAGAGAFF.

Note on this clone: One end of the junction is discordant with germline, which a read error may explain. The V gene is TRBV4-1, the J gene TRBJ1-6; TRBD1 is a possible D gene (5 bases). The CDR3 loop spans 13 amino acids. From germline, CDR1 is MGHRA and CDR2 YSYEKL. In DNA form, the CDR3 reads TGCGCCAGCAGCAAGGTGGGGGTTTCATCCCTCCACTTT. This encodes CASSKVGVSSLHF.

Here the CDR3 reads CASSDRGKGYNEQFF. CDR3 bases: TGTGCCAGCTCAGACAGGGGGAAAGGGTACAATGAGCAGTTCTTC. The rearrangement joins TRBV6-5 to TRBJ2-1; the match to TRBD1 covers 9 bases. The CDR3 spans 15 residues. Germline assignment: CDR1 MNHEY and CDR2 SVGAGI. V gave up 8 bases and J gave up 4 bases; unmatched junction bases: 9.

V and J are TRBV3-1 (or the pseudogene TRBV3-2) and TRBJ2-3, with D hard to call. V was pared by 0 bases and J by 1 base, with 8 bases between. Germline values: CDR1 LGHDT, CDR2 YNNKEL (reference sequence). The CDR3 has 15 residues. The CDR3 bases are TGTGCCAGCAGCCAAGACGGGTTCCGCACAGATACGCAGTATTTT. Translated, it gives CASSQDGFRTDTQYF.

The chain couples TRBV9 to TRBJ2-1; the D is unclear. Germline CDR1 and CDR2: SGDLS and YYNGEE. The CDR3 loop spans 12 amino acids. V was cut by 3 bases and J by 9 bases, with 10 bases left in between. The CDR3 DNA reads as TGTGCCAGCAGCGGACGAAGTGGTGAGCAGTTCTTC. It encodes CASSGRSGEQFF.

This rearrangement joins TRBV28 to TRBJ1-3; no clear D gene. V was pared by 3 bases and J by 6 bases, with 12 bases between. CDR3 length: 14 amino acids. Germline CDR1 is MDHEN and CDR2 is SYDVKM. In nucleotides, the CDR3 is TGTGCCAGCAGTTTCCGCTCTTTTCAAAACACCATATATTTT. Residues: CASSFRSFQNTIYF.

Points on this clone: Sequence at one end of the junction differs from germline and may be a read error. The rearrangement links TRBV7-7 to TRBJ2-2; D could derive from TRBD1 or TRBD2 (7 bases each). Germline CDR1 SSHAT, CDR2 FNYEAQ (reference sequence). CDR3 size: 14 residues. This CDR3 reads CASKQGRGTGELFF. The CDR3 coding sequence is TGTGCTAGCAAACAGGGGAGGGGCACCGGGGAGCTGTTTTTT.

As for this clone: Within the sample, other DNA sequences also encode this same CDR3. The chain uses TRBV3-1 (or the pseudogene TRBV3-2) and TRBJ1-2; D gene unclear. The germline V and J ends were trimmed by 1 base and 4 bases, with 4 bases remaining between them. CDR1 LGHDT and CDR2 YNNKEL come from the germline V gene (reference sequence). This CDR3 spans 12 amino acids. CDR3 sequence reads: CASSQGGYGYTF. The CDR3 DNA sequence: TGTGCCAGCAGCCAAGGAGGCTATGGCTACACCTTC.

This chain links TRBV7-2 with TRBJ2-7; D gene unclear. Between the trimmed V and J ends, which lost 5 bases and 2 bases, there was a span of 4 bases. The CDR3 is 11 residues long. Per germline, CDR1 SGHTA and CDR2 FQGNSA. Written as DNA, the CDR3 is TGTGCCAGCAGCCTAACCTACGAGCAGTACTTC. Translation: CASSLTYEQYF. Filled out from reference TRBV7-2 and TRBJ2-7, the complete variable domain reads GAGVSQSPSNKVTEKGKDVELRCDPISGHTALYWYRQSLGQGLEFLIYFQGNSAPDKSGLPSDRFSAERTGGSVSTLTIQRTQQEDSAVYLCASSLTYEQYFGPGTRLTVT.

This clone was detected once. The rearrangement uses TRBV29-1 and TRBJ2-3; D remains ambiguous. Trimming pared 6 bases from V and 2 bases from J, leaving 12 bases between. CDR1 and CDR2 (germline): SQVTM, ANQGSEA. This CDR3 contains 13 residues. The CDR3 DNA reads as TGCAGCGTGTCCGGGCCCCTCACAGATACGCAGTATTTT. Translated, it gives CSVSGPLTDTQYF.

The chain links TRBV19 to TRBJ2-1; TRBD1 aligns across 7 bases. CDR3 length equals 14 residues. V shed 5 bases and J 8 bases; nucleotides not matched to a gene: 9. The germline V gene encodes CDR1 LNHDA and CDR2 SQIVND (reference sequence). The CDR3 DNA reads as TGTGCCAGTAGTTCTAGGACAGGACGGGATGAGCAGTTCTTC. Protein product: CASSSRTGRDEQFF.

The gene calls are TRBV19 and TRBJ1-2; D ambiguous. With 5 bases removed from V and 0 bases from J, the gap between germline ends came to 13 bases. The CDR3 sequence is 15 residues long. The germline V gene encodes CDR1 LNHDA and CDR2 SQIVND (reference sequence). The CDR3: CASSAPGYSNYGYTF. CDR3 DNA sequence: TGTGCCAGTAGTGCCCCCGGGTATTCTAACTATGGCTACACCTTC. Together with reference TRBV19 and TRBJ1-2, the CDR3 gives the full variable domain: DGGITQSPKYLFRKEGQNVTLSCEQNLNHDAMYWYRQDPGQGLRLIYYSQIVNDFQKGDIAEGYSVSREKKESFPLTVTSAQKNPTAFYLCASSAPGYSNYGYTFGSGTRLTVV.

The rearrangement uses TRBV3-1 (or the pseudogene TRBV3-2) and TRBJ2-7; D remains unclear. Germline loops: CDR1 LGHDT, CDR2 YNNKEL (reference sequence). The V and J ends lost 2 bases and 4 bases respectively, with 6 bases between them. This CDR3 is built from 12 residues. This CDR3 reads CASSQHRYEQYF. The CDR3 DNA is TGTGCCAGCAGCCAACACCGTTACGAGCAGTACTTC.

V usage is TRBV5-1 and J usage is TRBJ1-4; weak D call: TRBD1 (5 bases). This CDR3 contains 14 residues. Between the trimmed V and J ends, which lost 5 bases and 1 base, there was a span of 9 bases. Germline V gives CDR1 SGHRS, CDR2 YFSETQ. CDR3 in DNA: TGCGCCAGCAGTACAGGCCGAACTAATGAAAAACTGTTTTTT. It yields the protein CASSTGRTNEKLFF.

This chain connects TRBV3-1 (or the pseudogene TRBV3-2) to TRBJ2-3; the D gene could be TRBD1 or TRBD2 (5 bases each). V was pared by 5 bases and J by 0 bases, with 12 bases between. CDR1 and CDR2 (germline): LGHDT, YNNKEL (reference sequence). The CDR3 has 15 residues. CDR3 sequence reads: CASSFGTDSTDTQYF. Written as DNA, the CDR3 is TGTGCCAGCAGCTTTGGGACGGACAGCACAGATACGCAGTATTTT.

This chain uses TRBV11-3 with TRBJ2-1; tentatively, D is TRBD1 (6 bases). There are 15 residues in the CDR3. CDR1 and CDR2 from the germline V gene are SGHNT and YENEEA. V lost 3 bases and J 0 bases, leaving 9 bases between the germline ends. The CDR3 bases are TGTGCCAGCAGCTTCAGGGGCAGCTCCTACAATGAGCAGTTCTTC. Translated, it gives CASSFRGSSYNEQFF.

The chain recombines TRBV28 with TRBJ2-2, with TRBD2 identical over 11 bases. In germline, CDR1 is MDHEN, CDR2 SYDVKM. This CDR3 comprises 16 residues. V gave up 5 bases and J gave up 3 bases; unmatched junction bases: 5. The CDR3 bases are TGTGCCAGCAGTACTCAACTAGCGGGAGACACCGGGGAGCTGTTTTTT. Its protein is CASSTQLAGDTGELFF.

The chain carries TRBV7-8 and TRBJ1-5; 7 nucleotides line up with TRBD1. Germline lookup yields CDR1 SGHVS and CDR2 FQNEAQ. Germline trimming cut 1 base from V and 6 bases from J; bases unmatched to any gene: 3. The CDR3 loop spans 14 amino acids. CDR3 nucleotide sequence: TGTGCCAGCAGCTTAGTAGGGGGCGGTCAGCCCCAGCATTTT. Translated: CASSLVGGGQPQHF.

The rearrangement uses TRBV5-1 and TRBJ2-7; 7 bases are shared with TRBD2. This CDR3 region has 16 residues. Germline CDR1 SGHRS, CDR2 YFSETQ. J lost 5 bases, V lost 3 bases, and 14 bases had no gene match. The CDR3 sequence is CASSSGFRTSYDEQYF. CDR3 coding DNA: TGCGCCAGCAGCTCCGGTTTTCGGACTAGTTACGACGAGCAGTACTTC. The full variable domain, rest sourced from reference TRBV5-1 and TRBJ2-7, is KAGVTQTPRYLIKTRGQQVTLSCSPISGHRSVSWYQQTPGQGLQFLFEYFSETQRNKGNFPGRFSGRQFSNSRSEMNVSTLELGDSALYLCASSSGFRTSYDEQYFGPGTRLTVT.

The CDR3 DNA sequence: TGTGCCAGCAGCGCGCCGGGACAGGGTACCGAGCAGTACTTC. Amino acid sequence: CASSAPGQGTEQYF. The V and J genes are TRBV2 and TRBJ2-7; 9 bases fit TRBD1. CDR1 is SNHLY and CDR2 is FYNNEI in the germline V gene. Trimming cost V 6 bases and J 6 bases; bases outside gene matches: 9. CDR3 length: 14 amino acids.

The rearrangement joins TRBV10-2 to TRBJ1-2; 8 nucleotides line up with TRBD1. After removal of 5 bases from V and 6 bases from J, the junction contained 8 bases not matched to a gene. This CDR3 spans 14 amino acids. Germline lookup yields CDR1 WSHSY and CDR2 SAAADI. The CDR3 DNA follows: TGCGCCAGCAGTCGGGACAGGCCCGGTGATGGCTACACCTTC. Its protein is CASSRDRPGDGYTF.

This clone was found a few times. The chain uses TRBV5-8 and TRBJ1-1; D is unclear. CDR1 SGHTS and CDR2 YDEGEE come from the germline V gene. Trimming shortened V by 7 bases and J by 4 bases, and 8 bases separated the two germline ends. The CDR3 has 11 amino acids. CDR3 region: CASRRPTEAFF. The CDR3 bases are TGTGCCAGCCGGAGGCCCACTGAAGCTTTCTTT.

This clone was found once. The chain carries TRBV7-6 and TRBJ2-3, with 8 bases lining up with TRBD1. This CDR3 comprises 13 residues. CDR1 and CDR2 (germline): SGHVS, FNYEAQ. The V gene end was trimmed by 5 bases and the J gene end by 7 bases; junction bases not matched to a gene: 5. The DNA for the CDR3 is TGTGCCAGCAGCGCGGACAGGGAGTATACGCAGTATTTT. This encodes CASSADREYTQYF. Full variable domain (rest looked up from reference TRBV7-6 and TRBJ2-3): GAGVSQSPRYKVTKRGQDVALRCDPISGHVSLYWYRQALGQGPEFLTYFNYEAQQDKSGLPNDRFSAERPEGSISTLTIQRTEQRDSAMYRCASSADREYTQYFGPGTRLTVL.

The gene calls are TRBV5-1 and TRBJ2-3; 10 nucleotides agree with TRBD1. The CDR3 is 16 amino acids. After removal of 4 bases from V and 4 bases from J, the junction contained 9 bases not matched to a gene. Per germline, CDR1 SGHRS and CDR2 YFSETQ. CDR3: CASSPGWGQGPDTQYF. CDR3 in DNA: TGCGCCAGCAGCCCGGGATGGGGACAGGGGCCAGATACGCAGTATTTT. The full variable domain, its missing parts supplied by reference TRBV5-1 and TRBJ2-3, is KAGVTQTPRYLIKTRGQQVTLSCSPISGHRSVSWYQQTPGQGLQFLFEYFSETQRNKGNFPGRFSGRQFSNSRSEMNVSTLELGDSALYLCASSPGWGQGPDTQYFGPGTRLTVL.

The chain employs TRBV2 and TRBJ2-2; tentative D call: TRBD1 (6 bases). Germline V gives CDR1 SNHLY, CDR2 FYNNEI. The V gene lost 1 base and the J gene lost 1 base, with 10 bases spanning the gap. The CDR3 sequence is 16 residues long. CDR3 nucleotide sequence: TGTGCCAGCAGTGAAGTGGGGGCGGAGAACACCGGGGAGCTGTTTTTT. Its translation is CASSEVGAENTGELFF.